The 27 T cell receptor beta chains in this list originate from one sample, sequenced in a study of T cells in Graves' hyperthyroidism and ophthalmopathy. It was RNA transcripts that yielded the amplified TCR beta CDR3 regions. The TCR CDR3 was amplified in a first-round RT-PCR using the HTBI primer set. TCRdb ran MiXCR on the multiplex PCR reads and lists one entry per CDR3 protein. The data hold hundreds of thousands of distinct CDR3 sequences, with approximately 18% observed a single time. The source material was blood. These receptors were collected from a man over 45 with Graves' ophthalmopathy.

There are a few counts of this clonotype. This chain uses TRBV7-9 with TRBJ1-2; no definite D call. Trimming removed 7 bases at V and 6 bases at J, with 12 bases between. The CDR3 extends over 12 amino acids. Germline CDR1 and CDR2: SEHNR and FQNEAQ (reference sequence). The CDR3, as DNA: TGTGCCAGCACCCCTACGTTAGATGGCTACACCTTC. It is translated as CASTPTLDGYTF.

V usage is TRBV20-1 and J usage is TRBJ1-5, with D possibly matching TRBD1 (6 bases). V was pared by 4 bases and J by 4 bases, with 11 bases between. Germline V gene lookup returns CDR1 DFQATT and CDR2 SNEGSKA (reference sequence). The CDR3 extends over 13 amino acids. The CDR3: CSATGVLNQPQHF. The CDR3 DNA is TGCAGTGCTACAGGGGTCCTTAATCAGCCCCAGCATTTT.

The rearrangement joins TRBV9 to TRBJ2-2; D could derive from TRBD1 or TRBD2 (5 bases each). Trimming took 0 bases from V and 3 from J, leaving 21 bases between them. The CDR3 consists of 19 residues. From germline, CDR1 is SGDLS and CDR2 YYNGEE. In DNA, the CDR3 is TGTGCCAGCAGCGTAGGATTAATCTTCCCGGGACCTGACACCGGGGAGCTGTTTTTT. Translated: CASSVGLIFPGPDTGELFF.

J is TRBJ2-5 and V is TRBV5-8, with 7 bases identical to TRBD2. The CDR3 runs to 16 residues. The germline V gene has CDR1 SGHTS and CDR2 YDEGEE. V gave up 4 bases and J gave up 2 bases; unmatched junction bases: 11. CDR3 sequence reads: CASSPLTGGLQETQYF. CDR3 DNA sequence: TGTGCCAGCAGCCCTTTGACGGGAGGCCTACAAGAGACCCAGTACTTC. Full variable domain (rest looked up from reference TRBV5-8 and TRBJ2-5): EAGVTQSPTHLIKTRGQQATLRCSPISGHTSVYWYQQALGLGLQFLLWYDEGEERNRGNFPPRFSGRQFPNYSSELNVNALELEDSALYLCASSPLTGGLQETQYFGPGTRLLVL.

This clonotype was seen a few times. The chain links TRBV5-1 to TRBJ2-2; 8 nucleotides agree with TRBD1. Germline V gene sequence: CDR1 SGHRS, CDR2 YFSETQ. V lost 7 bases, J lost 4 bases, and 6 bases stayed unmatched. The CDR3 length is 14 residues. The CDR3 spells CASGQGPSTGELFF. CDR3 in DNA: TGCGCCAGCGGACAGGGTCCGAGCACCGGGGAGCTGTTTTTT.

This chain connects TRBV19 to TRBJ2-3; TRBD1 matches at 8 bases. Per germline, CDR1 LNHDA and CDR2 SQIVND (reference sequence). The CDR3 is made up of 14 amino acids. Trimming cost V 9 bases and J 2 bases; bases outside gene matches: 7. CDR3 in DNA: TGTGCCAGCGACAGGGGAGTTTCCACAGATACGCAGTATTTT. Amino acid sequence: CASDRGVSTDTQYF. The full variable domain, in which reference TRBV19 and TRBJ2-3 provide the parts outside the CDR3, is DGGITQSPKYLFRKEGQNVTLSCEQNLNHDAMYWYRQDPGQGLRLIYYSQIVNDFQKGDIAEGYSVSREKKESFPLTVTSAQKNPTAFYLCASDRGVSTDTQYFGPGTRLTVL.

This rearrangement joins TRBV20-1 to TRBJ2-3; 8 nucleotides match TRBD2. Germline-derived CDR1 and CDR2 are DFQATT and SNEGSKA (reference sequence). V dropped 3 bases and J dropped 6; count of bases not matched to a gene: 8. The CDR3 extends over 14 amino acids. The CDR3 sequence is CSARVAGYGDTQYF. In nucleotides, the CDR3 is TGCAGTGCTAGGGTAGCGGGATATGGGGATACGCAGTATTTT.

The sample holds many counts of this clonotype. This chain uses TRBV11-2 with TRBJ2-3; 11 positions match TRBD1. The CDR3 is 15 residues long. Trimming cost V 3 bases and J 5 bases; bases outside gene matches: 4. Germline CDR1 is SGHAT and CDR2 is FQNNGV. The CDR3: CASSLRTGGQDTQYF. The CDR3 DNA is TGTGCCAGCAGCTTGCGGACAGGGGGCCAAGATACGCAGTATTTT.

This chain joins TRBV6-1 and TRBJ1-5; a possible D gene is TRBD1 (5 bases). Germline CDR1 MNHNS, CDR2 SASEGT. The CDR3 length is 16 residues. With 2 bases removed from V and 4 bases from J, the gap between germline ends came to 15 bases. The CDR3 loop is CASSERGQDGNQPQHF. As DNA, the CDR3 is TGTGCCAGCAGTGAAAGGGGTCAGGATGGGAATCAGCCCCAGCATTTT.

In this sample, this clonotype turned up a few times. J is TRBJ2-7 and V is TRBV6-1; D gene uncertain. Germline V CDR1 and CDR2: MNHNS, SASEGT. The V and J ends lost 6 bases and 0 bases respectively, with 15 bases between them. The CDR3 runs to 15 residues. CDR3 DNA: TGTGCCAGCAGCCTAAGTCAAGCAAACTCCTACGAGCAGTACTTC. Translating gives CASSLSQANSYEQYF.

Concerning this clonotype itself: A much bigger clone sits one base away, suggesting this may be a read error. The rearrangement links TRBV7-2 to TRBJ1-2, with 8 bases fitting TRBD1. The CDR3 sequence is 12 residues long. Germline lookup yields CDR1 SGHTA and CDR2 FQGNSA. V lost 5 bases, J lost 12 bases, and 8 bases stayed unmatched. Here the CDR3 reads CASSPPGQGHTF. In nucleotides, the CDR3 is TGTGCCAGCAGCCCACCCGGACAGGGCCACACCTTC. Based on the CDR3 plus reference TRBV7-2 and TRBJ1-2, the full variable domain is GAGVSQSPSNKVTEKGKDVELRCDPISGHTALYWYRQSLGQGLEFLIYFQGNSAPDKSGLPSDRFSAERTGGSVSTLTIQRTQQEDSAVYLCASSPPGQGHTFGSGTRLTVV.

This clonotype has ten or more counts. The chain has TRBV28 and TRBJ1-2; 7 nucleotides align to TRBD1. V dropped 5 bases and J dropped 6; count of bases not matched to a gene: 9. The CDR3 has 14 residues. Germline CDR1 and CDR2: MDHEN and SYDVKM. CDR3 sequence reads: CASSPPRGSNGYTF. The CDR3 nucleotides read TGTGCCAGCAGTCCCCCCAGGGGGTCGAATGGCTACACCTTC.

As to this clonotype: A much larger clone differs from this one at a single base, so this may be a read error. This chain uses TRBV20-1 with TRBJ2-3; the D gene is possibly TRBD2 (5 bases). Per the germline V gene, CDR1 is DFQATT and CDR2 is SNEGSKA (reference sequence). Trimming left V 0 bases short and J 1 base short, with 11 bases between. This CDR3 has 15 residues. The CDR3 spells CSARDFREGTDTQYF. The CDR3 DNA sequence: TGCAGTGCTAGAGATTTCCGGGAAGGCACAGATACGCAGTATTTT.

This clonotype has just a few counts. The rearrangement uses TRBV20-1 and TRBJ2-3; D gene ambiguous. The ends were cut back, 7 bases at V and 0 bases at J, with 14 bases in the middle. The V gene's germline CDR1 is DFQATT and CDR2 SNEGSKA (reference sequence). The CDR3 has 14 amino acids. For the CDR3, the DNA is TGCAGTGGCTTAAGGAGCGCAAGCACAGATACGCAGTATTTT. Protein product: CSGLRSASTDTQYF.

The chain links TRBV12-5 to TRBJ1-2; no reliable D call. The CDR3 spans 15 residues. Germline-derived CDR1 and CDR2 are LGHNT and FRNRAP. Trimming took 4 bases from V and 7 from J, leaving 19 bases between them. In DNA, the CDR3 is TGTGCTAGTGGTTCGAACAGTCCCAGGATTGGTGGCTACACCTTC. This gives the protein CASGSNSPRIGGYTF.

The chain combines TRBV3-1 with TRBJ2-5; maybe TRBD1 (5 bases). CDR3 length: 13 amino acids. With 8 bases removed from V and 4 bases from J, the gap between germline ends came to 14 bases. Germline values: CDR1 LGHDT, CDR2 YNNKEL (reference sequence). The CDR3 loop is CASGPRRGETQYF. CDR3 nucleotide sequence: TGTGCCAGCGGCCCGCGAAGGGGAGAGACCCAGTACTTC.

This clonotype was observed a handful of times. The CDR3 reads CASSRSGGGSPLHF. The CDR3 nucleotides read TGTGCCAGCAGCCGATCAGGGGGTGGTTCACCCCTCCACTTT. V gene TRBV14 combines with J gene TRBJ1-6; 7 bases fit TRBD1. V gave up 4 bases and J gave up 9 bases; unmatched junction bases: 6. There are 14 residues in the CDR3. Germline assignment: CDR1 SGHDN and CDR2 FVKESK.

The sample holds many counts of this clonotype. The chain is built from TRBV6-1 and TRBJ2-7; 10 bases match TRBD1. This CDR3 is 15 amino acids long. CDR1 is MNHNS and CDR2 is SASEGT in the germline V gene. Germline trimming cut 6 bases from V and 0 bases from J; bases unmatched to any gene: 5. CDR3 DNA: TGTGCCAGCAGGTCCGGGACAGGGGTCTCCTACGAGCAGTACTTC. This translates into CASRSGTGVSYEQYF.

The chain is built from TRBV9 and TRBJ2-2; 9 positions agree with TRBD2. This CDR3 has 15 amino acids. V shed 1 base, J shed 6 bases, and the junction held 4 bases outside the gene matches. Germline-derived CDR1 and CDR2 are SGDLS and YYNGEE. The CDR3 loop is CASSVSGRTPGELFF. The CDR3 bases are TGTGCCAGCAGCGTAAGCGGGAGGACGCCCGGGGAGCTGTTTTTT.

This clonotype appeared a few times. The chain has TRBV6-2 or TRBV6-3 and TRBJ2-3; 11 positions match TRBD2. Germline V CDR1 and CDR2: MNHEY, SVGEGT. This CDR3 has 18 amino acids. V trimming: 0 bases; J trimming: 2 bases; junction bases outside the gene matches: 7. The CDR3 here is CASSYSSRLAGPTDTQYF. CDR3 DNA: TGTGCCAGCAGTTACTCGTCCAGACTAGCGGGACCCACAGATACGCAGTATTTT.

The sample holds many counts of this clonotype. At one end, the junction sequence differs from germline, possibly due to a read error. The chain combines TRBV11-1 with TRBJ1-1, with D uncertain. The CDR3 sequence is 13 residues long. Germline V CDR1 and CDR2: SGHAT, FQDESV (reference sequence). CDR3 in amino acids: CASILPSSPEAFF. For the CDR3, the DNA is TGTGCCAGCATCTTACCCAGTTCCCCTGAAGCTTTCTTT. Together with reference TRBV11-1 and TRBJ1-1, the CDR3 gives the full variable domain: EAEVAQSPRYKITEKSQAVAFWCDPISGHATLYWYRQILGQGPELLVQFQDESVVDDSQLPKDRFSAERLKGVDSTLKIQPAELGDSAMYLCASILPSSPEAFFGQGTRLTVV.

This clonotype appeared many times. The chain has TRBV5-1 and TRBJ2-1, with D possibly TRBD1 on 6 matching bases. Germline CDR1 reads SGHRS; CDR2 reads YFSETQ. This CDR3 spans 20 amino acids. Trimming shortened V by 1 base and J by 0 bases, and 23 bases separated the two germline ends. CDR3 coding DNA: TGCGCCAGCAGCTTGCTGGGTAACCCGGACAGCCCCAGCTCCTACAATGAGCAGTTCTTC. Its translation: CASSLLGNPDSPSSYNEQFF.

This clonotype appeared a few times. This chain uses TRBV20-1 with TRBJ2-3; 12 positions agree with TRBD2. Germline lookup yields CDR1 DFQATT and CDR2 SNEGSKA (reference sequence). This CDR3 is 13 amino acids long. CDR3 sequence (DNA): TGCAGCTTGACTAGCGGGAGTACAGATACGCAGTATTTT. Protein: CSLTSGSTDTQYF.

This clonotype was seen repeatedly, ten times or more. The DNA for the CDR3 is TGTGCCAGCAGCGCAAACTTACTAGCGGGCATAACAGATACGCAGTATTTT. The encoded protein is CASSANLLAGITDTQYF. The chain uses TRBV2 and TRBJ2-3, with 9 bases lining up with TRBD2. V gave up 6 bases and J gave up 3 bases; unmatched junction bases: 13. This CDR3 contains 17 residues. Germline V gives CDR1 SNHLY, CDR2 FYNNEI. The whole variable domain, remainder taken from reference TRBV2 and TRBJ2-3, is EPEVTQTPSHQVTQMGQEVILRCVPISNHLYFYWYRQILGQKVEFLVSFYNNEISEKSEIFDDQFSVERPDGSNFTLKIRSTKLEDSAMYFCASSANLLAGITDTQYFGPGTRLTVL.

V is TRBV10-1 and J is TRBJ1-2; no clear D gene. The CDR3 consists of 13 residues. The V gene lost 4 bases and the J gene lost 5 bases, with 11 bases spanning the gap. Germline V gives CDR1 WNHNN, CDR2 SYGVQD (reference sequence). The CDR3 DNA follows: TGCGCCAGCAGTGGACCCCCTGGATATGGCTACACCTTC. Translated, it gives CASSGPPGYGYTF.

This clonotype was observed a few times. The chain couples TRBV19 to TRBJ2-2; no clear D gene. This CDR3 contains 14 residues. Trimming pared 5 bases from V and 6 bases from J, leaving 13 bases between. Germline values: CDR1 LNHDA, CDR2 SQIVND (reference sequence). CDR3 DNA: TGTGCCAGTAGTGTGGACGCCCAAGCCGGGGAGCTGTTTTTT. As protein: CASSVDAQAGELFF.

V and J are TRBV6-1 and TRBJ1-5; D is unresolved. Trimming pared 8 bases from V and 7 bases from J, leaving 9 bases between. The CDR3 length is 11 residues. Germline V gene lookup returns CDR1 MNHNS and CDR2 SASEGT. CDR3 nucleotide sequence: TGTGCCAGCGGAGCTGCCCAGCCCCAGCATTTT. This sequence encodes CASGAAQPQHF.